Listed below are T cell receptor beta chains from one sample, sequenced in a study of radiotherapy plus CTLA-4 blockade in lung cancer. The data were produced by immunoSEQ multiplex PCR, yet TCRdb's version contains in-frame clones alone and is incomplete. The data show around 91,000 clones, around 88% seen once. This specimen was peripheral blood, taken from a patient treated with radiotherapy plus ipilimumab. The receptors come from a human donor with non-small cell lung cancer that progressed on radiotherapy plus ipilimumab. Both conserved end residues are part of each CDR3. D genes are given only for firm matches. Part of the rows lack a size; the others show once, few, many or a class for expanded clones.

V gene	D gene	J gene	clone size	CDR3 DNA	CDR3 protein
TRBV4-1	.	TRBJ1-1	.	TGCGCCAGCAGCTACCGGTCCGGGGGGAACACTGAAGCTTTCTTT	CASSYRSGGNTEAFF
TRBV19	TRBD2	TRBJ2-1	.	TGTGCCACCATAGCGGGAGTCCCCTATTATGAGCAGTTCTTC	CATIAGVPYYEQFF
TRBV5-1	TRBD2	TRBJ2-7	few	TGCGCCAGCAGCTTCCGGGAGGGAAACGAGCAGTACTTC	CASSFREGNEQYF
TRBV19	TRBD1	TRBJ2-2	.	TGTGCCACGCGACGGGGACAGAACGCCGGGGAGCTGTTTTTT	CATRRGQNAGELFF
TRBV28	TRBD1	TRBJ2-7	few	TGTGCCAGCTCCGAACCCCTAGAGGGGGCTACCCCCTACGAGCAGTACTTC	CASSEPLEGATPYEQYF
TRBV19	TRBD1	TRBJ2-7	.	TGTGCCAGTAGTATCGGGACAGGGGTCTACGAGCAGTACTTC	CASSIGTGVYEQYF
TRBV14	TRBD1	TRBJ2-1	.	TGTGCCAGCAGCCTCACCGACAGGTCAGGGGGTGAGCAGTTCTTC	CASSLTDRSGGEQFF
TRBV9	TRBD2	TRBJ2-3	.	TGTGCCAGCAGCGTAGCGGCTAGCGGGAGGGGGGATACGCAGTATTTT	CASSVAASGRGDTQYF
TRBV5-1	.	TRBJ1-3	.	TGCGCCAGCAGCTTGACGCAGGGCTTCTCTGGAAACACCATATATTTT	CASSLTQGFSGNTIYF
TRBV11-3	.	TRBJ1-2	.	TGTGCCAGCAGCTTAGGACCCAACTATGGCTACACCTTC	CASSLGPNYGYTF
TRBV13	TRBD2	TRBJ2-1	.	TGTGCCAGCAGCGCAAGGCGGGAGGTTACCTACAATGAGCAGTTCTTC	CASSARREVTYNEQFF
TRBV2	.	TRBJ2-1	.	TGTGCCAGCAGTGGGGGTCCTAGTTCACCCTACAATGAGCAGTTCTTC	CASSGGPSSPYNEQFF
TRBV19	.	TRBJ1-2	few	TGTGCCAGTAGTAACCCAGGGGCTATGGGCTACACCTTC	CASSNPGAMGYTF